This TCR beta chain appears in the sequencing data of a study of T cell repertoires in cytomegalovirus infection. Germline CDR1 is SGHTS and CDR2 is YDEGEE. Trimming removed 9 bases from V and 4 bases from J, with 20 bases in between. This CDR3 spans 15 amino acids. This clonotype appeared a few times. TCRdb reprocessed the reads with MiXCR, giving one entry per CDR3 protein. In the table there are under 850,000 distinct CDR3 sequences, roughly 36% of which are singletons. Sequences were obtained from PBMCs. This rearrangement joins TRBV5-8 to TRBJ1-5; D gene uncertain. The receptor was derived from a human donor in good health (CMV status not recorded). Some clones in this sample may be carry-over from other donors' samples. In DNA form, the CDR3 reads TGTGCCACCACGACCCTCTCGACAACGAATCAGCCCCAGCATTTT. Translating it yields CATTTLSTTNQPQHF. Looking up the rest from reference TRBV5-8 and TRBJ1-5 gives the full variable domain: EAGVTQSPTHLIKTRGQQATLRCSPISGHTSVYWYQQALGLGLQFLLWYDEGEERNRGNFPPRFSGRQFPNYSSELNVNALELEDSALYLCATTTLSTTNQPQHFGDGTRLSIL.